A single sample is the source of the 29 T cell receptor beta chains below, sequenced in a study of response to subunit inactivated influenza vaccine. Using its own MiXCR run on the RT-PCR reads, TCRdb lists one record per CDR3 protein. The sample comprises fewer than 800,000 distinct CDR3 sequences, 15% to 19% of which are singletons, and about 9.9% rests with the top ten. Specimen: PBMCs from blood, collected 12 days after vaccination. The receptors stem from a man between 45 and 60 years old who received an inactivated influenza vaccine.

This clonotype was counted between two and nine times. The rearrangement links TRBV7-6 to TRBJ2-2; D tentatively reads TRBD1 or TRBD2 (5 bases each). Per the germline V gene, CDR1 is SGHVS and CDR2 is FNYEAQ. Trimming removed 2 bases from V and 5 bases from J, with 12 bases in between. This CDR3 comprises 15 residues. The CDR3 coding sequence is TGTGCCAGCAGCTTAAATGGGGGACCAACCGGGGAGCTGTTTTTT. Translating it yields CASSLNGGPTGELFF.

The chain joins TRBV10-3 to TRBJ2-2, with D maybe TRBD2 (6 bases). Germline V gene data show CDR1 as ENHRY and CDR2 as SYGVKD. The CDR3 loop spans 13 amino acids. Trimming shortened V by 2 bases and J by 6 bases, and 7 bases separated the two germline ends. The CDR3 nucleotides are TGTGCCATCAGTGAGCCGGGGGCCGGGGAGCTGTTTTTT. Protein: CAISEPGAGELFF.

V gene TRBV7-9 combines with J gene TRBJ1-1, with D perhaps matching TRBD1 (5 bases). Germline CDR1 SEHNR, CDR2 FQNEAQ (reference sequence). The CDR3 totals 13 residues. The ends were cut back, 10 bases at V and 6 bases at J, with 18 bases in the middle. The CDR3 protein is CATTTAGRAEAFF. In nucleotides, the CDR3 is TGTGCCACCACAACGGCAGGGAGGGCTGAAGCTTTCTTT.

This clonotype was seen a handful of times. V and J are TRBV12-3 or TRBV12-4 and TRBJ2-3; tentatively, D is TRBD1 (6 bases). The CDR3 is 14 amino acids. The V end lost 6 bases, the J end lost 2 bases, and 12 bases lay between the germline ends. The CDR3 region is CASSEDSNTDTQYF. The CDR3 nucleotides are TGTGCCAGCAGCGAGGACAGTAACACAGATACGCAGTATTTT.

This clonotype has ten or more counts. The CDR3 region is CASSQWTAYEQYF. The CDR3 bases are TGCGCCAGCAGCCAATGGACAGCCTACGAGCAGTACTTC. The V and J genes are TRBV4-3 and TRBJ2-7; D may be TRBD1 (6 bases). Between the trimmed V and J ends, which lost 2 bases and 2 bases, there was a span of 7 bases. The CDR3 totals 13 residues. The germline V gene encodes CDR1 LGHNA and CDR2 YSLEER.

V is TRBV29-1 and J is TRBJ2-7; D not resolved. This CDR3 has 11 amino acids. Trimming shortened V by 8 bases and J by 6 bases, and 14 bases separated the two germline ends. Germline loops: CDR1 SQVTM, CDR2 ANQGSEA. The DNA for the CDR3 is TGCAGCACCTACAACTTCGGCGAGCAGTACTTC. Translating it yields CSTYNFGEQYF.

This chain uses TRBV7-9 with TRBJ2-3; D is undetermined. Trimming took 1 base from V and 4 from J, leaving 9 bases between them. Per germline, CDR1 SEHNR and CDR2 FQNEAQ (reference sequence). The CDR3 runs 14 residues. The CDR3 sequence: CASSLVQTSDTQYF. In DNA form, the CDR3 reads TGTGCCAGCAGCTTAGTCCAGACCTCAGATACGCAGTATTTT.

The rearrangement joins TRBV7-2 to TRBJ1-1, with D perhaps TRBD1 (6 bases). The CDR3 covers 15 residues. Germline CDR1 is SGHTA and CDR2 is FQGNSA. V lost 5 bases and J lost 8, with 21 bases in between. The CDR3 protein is CASSLRAGGWGEAFF. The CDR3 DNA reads TGTGCCAGCAGCCTCCGGGCGGGGGGCTGGGGGGAAGCTTTCTTT.

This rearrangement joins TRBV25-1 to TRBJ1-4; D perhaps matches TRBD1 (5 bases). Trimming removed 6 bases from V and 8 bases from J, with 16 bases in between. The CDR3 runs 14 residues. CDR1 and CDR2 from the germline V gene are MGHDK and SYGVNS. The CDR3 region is CASSWEGFGEKLFF. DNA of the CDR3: TGTGCCAGCAGCTGGGAGGGGTTCGGAGAAAAACTGTTTTTT.

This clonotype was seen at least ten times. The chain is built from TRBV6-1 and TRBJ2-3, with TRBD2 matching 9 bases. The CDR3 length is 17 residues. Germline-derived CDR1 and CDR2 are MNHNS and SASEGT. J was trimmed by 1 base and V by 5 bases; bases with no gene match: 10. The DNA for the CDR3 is TGTGCCAGCAGTCCGAGCGGGGGGCCGGGGGGCACAGATACGCAGTATTTT. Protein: CASSPSGGPGGTDTQYF.

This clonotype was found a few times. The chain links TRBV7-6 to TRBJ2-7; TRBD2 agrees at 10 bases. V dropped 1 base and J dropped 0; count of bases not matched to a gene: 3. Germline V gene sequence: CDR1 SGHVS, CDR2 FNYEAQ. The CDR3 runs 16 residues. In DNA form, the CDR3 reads TGTGCCAGCAGCTTAGAGGCTAGCGGGAGCTCCTACGAGCAGTACTTC. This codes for CASSLEASGSSYEQYF.

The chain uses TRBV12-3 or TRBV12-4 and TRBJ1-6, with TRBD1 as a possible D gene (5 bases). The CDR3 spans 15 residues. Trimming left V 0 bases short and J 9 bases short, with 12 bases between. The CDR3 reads CASSLAPRVGSPLHF. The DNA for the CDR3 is TGTGCCAGCAGTTTAGCGCCCAGGGTGGGTTCACCCCTCCACTTT.

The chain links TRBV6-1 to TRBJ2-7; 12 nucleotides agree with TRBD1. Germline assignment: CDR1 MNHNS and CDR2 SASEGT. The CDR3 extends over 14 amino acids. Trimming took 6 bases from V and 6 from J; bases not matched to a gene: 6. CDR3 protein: CASRAGTGGVEQYF. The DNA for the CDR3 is TGTGCCAGCAGAGCCGGGACAGGGGGCGTCGAGCAGTACTTC.

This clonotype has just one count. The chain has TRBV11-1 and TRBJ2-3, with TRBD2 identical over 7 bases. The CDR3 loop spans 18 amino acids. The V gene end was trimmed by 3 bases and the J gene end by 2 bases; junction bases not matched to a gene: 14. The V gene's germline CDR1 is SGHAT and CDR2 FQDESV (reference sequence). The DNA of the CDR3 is TGTGCCAGCAGCTTTCCCACGGGGAAGCGGGGATACACAGATACGCAGTATTTT. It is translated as CASSFPTGKRGYTDTQYF.

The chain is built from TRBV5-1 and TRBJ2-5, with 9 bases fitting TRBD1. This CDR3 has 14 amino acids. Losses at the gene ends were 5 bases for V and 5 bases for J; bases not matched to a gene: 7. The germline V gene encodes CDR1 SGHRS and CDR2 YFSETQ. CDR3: CASSPQGASETQYF. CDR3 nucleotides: TGCGCCAGCAGTCCACAGGGGGCATCGGAGACCCAGTACTTC.

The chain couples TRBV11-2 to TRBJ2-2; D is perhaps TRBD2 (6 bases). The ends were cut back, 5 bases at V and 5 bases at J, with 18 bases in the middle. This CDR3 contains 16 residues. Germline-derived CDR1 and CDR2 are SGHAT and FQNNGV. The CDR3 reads CASSPTPGLTTGELFF. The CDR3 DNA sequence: TGTGCCAGCAGCCCTACTCCGGGACTTACGACCGGGGAGCTGTTTTTT. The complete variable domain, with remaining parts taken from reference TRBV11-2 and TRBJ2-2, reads EAGVAQSPRYKIIEKRQSVAFWCNPISGHATLYWYQQILGQGPKLLIQFQNNGVVDDSQLPKDRFSAERLKGVDSTLKIQPAKLEDSAVYLCASSPTPGLTTGELFFGEGSRLTVL.

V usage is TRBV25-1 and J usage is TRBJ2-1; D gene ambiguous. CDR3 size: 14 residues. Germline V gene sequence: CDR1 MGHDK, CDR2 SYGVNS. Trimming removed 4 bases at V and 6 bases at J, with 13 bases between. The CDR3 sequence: CASSGYLLGNEQFF. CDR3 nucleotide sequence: TGTGCCAGCAGTGGCTATCTCCTAGGCAATGAGCAGTTCTTC.

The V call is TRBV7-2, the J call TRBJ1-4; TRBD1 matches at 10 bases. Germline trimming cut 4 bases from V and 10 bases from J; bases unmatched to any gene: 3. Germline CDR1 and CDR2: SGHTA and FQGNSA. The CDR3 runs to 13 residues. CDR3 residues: CASSSGQGGKLFF. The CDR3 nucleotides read TGTGCCAGCAGCTCTGGACAGGGGGGAAAACTGTTTTTT.

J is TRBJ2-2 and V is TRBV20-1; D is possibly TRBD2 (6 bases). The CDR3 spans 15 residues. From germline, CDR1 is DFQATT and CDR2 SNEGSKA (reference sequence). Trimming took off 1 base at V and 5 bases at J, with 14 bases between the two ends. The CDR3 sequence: CSARAPGLKTGELFF. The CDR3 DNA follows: TGCAGTGCTAGAGCGCCGGGACTCAAAACCGGGGAGCTGTTTTTT.

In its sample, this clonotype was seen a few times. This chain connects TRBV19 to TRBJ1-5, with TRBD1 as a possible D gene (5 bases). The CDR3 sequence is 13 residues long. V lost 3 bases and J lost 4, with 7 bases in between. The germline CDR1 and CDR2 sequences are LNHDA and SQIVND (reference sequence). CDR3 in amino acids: CASSIRGNQPQHF. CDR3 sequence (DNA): TGTGCCAGTAGTATCCGGGGGAATCAGCCCCAGCATTTT.

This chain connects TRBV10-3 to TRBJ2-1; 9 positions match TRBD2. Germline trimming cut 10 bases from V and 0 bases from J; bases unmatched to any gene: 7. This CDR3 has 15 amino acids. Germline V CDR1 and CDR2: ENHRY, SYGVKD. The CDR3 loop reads CATQTSGLSYNEQFF. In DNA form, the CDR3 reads TGTGCCACCCAAACTAGCGGGCTCTCCTACAATGAGCAGTTCTTC.

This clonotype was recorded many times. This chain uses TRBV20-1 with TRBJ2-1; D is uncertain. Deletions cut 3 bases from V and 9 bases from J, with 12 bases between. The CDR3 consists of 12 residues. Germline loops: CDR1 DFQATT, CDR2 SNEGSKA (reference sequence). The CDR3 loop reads CSASKPSAEQFF. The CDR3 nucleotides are TGCAGTGCTAGTAAGCCTAGTGCTGAGCAGTTCTTC.

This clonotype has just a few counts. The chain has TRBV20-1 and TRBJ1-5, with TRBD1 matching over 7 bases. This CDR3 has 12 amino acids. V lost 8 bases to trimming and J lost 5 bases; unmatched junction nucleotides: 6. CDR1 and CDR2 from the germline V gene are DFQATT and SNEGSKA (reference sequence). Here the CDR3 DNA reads TGCAGTACAGGGGAATCGGATCAGCCCCAGCATTTT. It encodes CSTGESDQPQHF.

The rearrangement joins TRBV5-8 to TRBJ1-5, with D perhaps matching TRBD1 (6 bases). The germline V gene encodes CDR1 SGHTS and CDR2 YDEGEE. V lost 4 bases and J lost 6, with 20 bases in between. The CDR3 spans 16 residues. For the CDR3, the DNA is TGTGCCAGCAGCCCGGGGACATTCGTTAGTGCTCAGCCCCAGCATTTT. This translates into CASSPGTFVSAQPQHF.

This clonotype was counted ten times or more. The CDR3 sequence: CASSLAGQSSVGAFF. DNA for the CDR3: TGTGCCAGCAGTTTAGCAGGACAGTCCTCAGTGGGAGCTTTCTTT. The chain uses TRBV27 and TRBJ1-1; the D gene is possibly TRBD1 (6 bases). The germline V gene encodes CDR1 MNHEY and CDR2 SMNVEV (reference sequence). Trimming cost V 2 bases and J 10 bases, with 20 bases left between them. CDR3 length equals 15 residues.

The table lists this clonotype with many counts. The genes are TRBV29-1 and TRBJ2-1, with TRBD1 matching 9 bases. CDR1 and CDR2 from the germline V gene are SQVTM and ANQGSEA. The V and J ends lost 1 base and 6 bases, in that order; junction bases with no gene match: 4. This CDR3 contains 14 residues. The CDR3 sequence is CSVEGTGDLNEQFF. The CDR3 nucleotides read TGCAGCGTTGAAGGGACAGGGGACCTCAATGAGCAGTTCTTC.

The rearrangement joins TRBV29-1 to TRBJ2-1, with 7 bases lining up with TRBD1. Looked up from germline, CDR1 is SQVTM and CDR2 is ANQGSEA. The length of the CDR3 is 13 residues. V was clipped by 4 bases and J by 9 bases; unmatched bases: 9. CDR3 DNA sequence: TGCAGCGTTGGACAGGGTCGGGTCAGTGAGCAGTTCTTC. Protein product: CSVGQGRVSEQFF.

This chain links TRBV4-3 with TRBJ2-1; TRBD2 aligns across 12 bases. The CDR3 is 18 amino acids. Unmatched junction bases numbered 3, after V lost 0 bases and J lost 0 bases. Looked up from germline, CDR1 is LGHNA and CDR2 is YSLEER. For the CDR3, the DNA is TGCGCCAGCAGCCAAGACCTAGCGGGAGGGAGCTCCTACAATGAGCAGTTCTTC. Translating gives CASSQDLAGGSSYNEQFF.

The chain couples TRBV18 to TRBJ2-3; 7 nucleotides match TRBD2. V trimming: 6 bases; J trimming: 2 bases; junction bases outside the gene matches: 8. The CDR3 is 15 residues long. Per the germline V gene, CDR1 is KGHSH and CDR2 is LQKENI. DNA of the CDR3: TGTGCCAGCTCGCTAGCGGCGAGCGACACAGATACGCAGTATTTT. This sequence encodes CASSLAASDTDTQYF.